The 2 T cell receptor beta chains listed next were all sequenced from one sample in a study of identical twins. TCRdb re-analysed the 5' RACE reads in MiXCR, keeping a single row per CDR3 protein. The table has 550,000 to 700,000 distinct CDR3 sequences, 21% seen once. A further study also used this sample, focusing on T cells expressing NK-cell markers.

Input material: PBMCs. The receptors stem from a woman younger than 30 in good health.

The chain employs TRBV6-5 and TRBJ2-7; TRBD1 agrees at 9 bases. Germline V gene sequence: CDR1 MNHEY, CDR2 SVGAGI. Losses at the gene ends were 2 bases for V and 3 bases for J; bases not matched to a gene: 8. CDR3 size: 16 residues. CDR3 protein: CASSYVWGQGHYEQYF. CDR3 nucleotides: TGTGCCAGCAGTTACGTGTGGGGACAGGGACACTACGAGCAGTACTTC.

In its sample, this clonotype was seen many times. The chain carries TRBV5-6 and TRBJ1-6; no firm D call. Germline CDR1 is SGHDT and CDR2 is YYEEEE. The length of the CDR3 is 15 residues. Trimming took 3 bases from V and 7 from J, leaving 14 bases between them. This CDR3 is CASSSRPAQNSPLHF. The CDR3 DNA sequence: TGTGCCAGCAGCTCCAGACCTGCGCAGAATTCACCCCTCCACTTT.